This entry lists 28 T cell receptor beta chains sequenced from one sample in a study of cytomegalovirus exposure and HLA in healthy donors. Primers for the PCR totalled 60 Vbeta and 13 Jbeta. Clones were read by immunoSEQ multiplex PCR, and TCRdb kept only the in-frame ones, dropping some. This sample has about 59,000 clones; about 90% occur once, and the top ten carry over 1.2%. Sequencing input: PBMCs. The receptors were gathered from a man aged 25-45 years in good health and CMV-seropositive.

The CDR3 reads CASSYGLAVYEQYF. The CDR3 region has the DNA TGTGCCAGCAGTTACGGGCTAGCGGTCTACGAGCAGTACTTC. The chain employs TRBV6-6 and TRBJ2-7, with 7 positions matching TRBD2. Unmatched junction bases numbered 4, after V lost 2 bases and J lost 3 bases. The germline CDR1 and CDR2 sequences are MNHNY and SVGAGI (reference sequence). This CDR3 is 14 amino acids long.

This clone came up once. V is TRBV28 and J is TRBJ2-5; 8 bases match TRBD2. CDR3 length: 13 residues. V shed 7 bases and J 5 bases; nucleotides not matched to a gene: 6. Germline CDR1 MDHEN, CDR2 SYDVKM. For the CDR3, the DNA is TGTGCCAGCACGTCTAGCGGGCGCGAGACCCAGTACTTC. Its translation is CASTSSGRETQYF.

This clone was counted a single time. This chain links TRBV7-2 with TRBJ2-4; tentative D call: TRBD1 (6 bases). Germline loops: CDR1 SGHTA, CDR2 FQGNSA. The V end lost 0 bases, the J end lost 0 bases, and 12 bases lay between the germline ends. This CDR3 has 17 residues. CDR3 in amino acids: CASSLASDSLAKNIQYF. Written as DNA, the CDR3 is TGTGCCAGCAGCTTAGCGTCGGACAGTCTAGCCAAAAACATTCAGTACTTC. Full variable domain (remainder filled in from reference TRBV7-2 and TRBJ2-4): GAGVSQSPSNKVTEKGKDVELRCDPISGHTALYWYRQSLGQGLEFLIYFQGNSAPDKSGLPSDRFSAERTGGSVSTLTIQRTQQEDSAVYLCASSLASDSLAKNIQYFGAGTRLSVL.

The genes are TRBV11-3 and TRBJ2-2; D is unclear. CDR3 length equals 16 residues. Germline CDR1 SGHNT, CDR2 YENEEA. The V gene lost 1 base and the J gene lost 4 bases, with 13 bases spanning the gap. Here the CDR3 reads CASSLVYGWLTGELFF. The CDR3 DNA reads as TGTGCCAGCAGCTTAGTATATGGCTGGCTCACCGGGGAGCTGTTTTTT.

The genes are TRBV27 and TRBJ2-7; possible D gene TRBD2, 6 bases. The V end was cut by 8 bases, the J end by 4 bases, with 18 bases between. The CDR3 extends over 14 amino acids. The germline V gene has CDR1 MNHEY and CDR2 SMNVEV (reference sequence). As DNA, the CDR3 is TGTGCCAGCGGGGACTTCAGGGTTCCTTACGAGCAGTACTTC. Protein: CASGDFRVPYEQYF.

This rearrangement joins TRBV9 to TRBJ2-5; 11 nucleotides match TRBD2. The junction had 7 bases not matched to a gene; V was cut back by 4 bases and J by 2 bases. Germline CDR1 reads SGDLS; CDR2 reads YYNGEE. This CDR3 has 16 amino acids. The CDR3: CASSPGLADFQETQYF. In DNA form, the CDR3 reads TGTGCCAGCAGCCCGGGACTAGCGGATTTTCAAGAGACCCAGTACTTC.

This sequence joins TRBV28 and TRBJ1-2, with 10 bases lining up with TRBD1. Germline assignment: CDR1 MDHEN and CDR2 SYDVKM. The CDR3 length is 14 residues. With 3 bases clipped from V and 4 bases from J, the junction kept 2 bases outside the gene matches. This chain's CDR3 is CASSFRDRGYGYTF. The CDR3 bases are TGTGCCAGCAGTTTTCGGGACAGGGGCTATGGCTACACCTTC.

The chain joins TRBV7-2 to TRBJ2-2; the D gene is possibly TRBD2 (6 bases). There are 15 residues in the CDR3. The germline V gene encodes CDR1 SGHTA and CDR2 FQGNSA. V was clipped by 1 base and J by 5 bases, with 11 bases between them. CDR3 nucleotide sequence: TGTGCCAGCAGCTTAGAGGAGGGAAGTACCGGGGAGCTGTTTTTT. Translation gives CASSLEEGSTGELFF.

V gene TRBV27 combines with J gene TRBJ1-1; a possible D gene is TRBD1 (6 bases). Per germline, CDR1 MNHEY and CDR2 SMNVEV (reference sequence). This CDR3 is built from 13 residues. V was cut by 7 bases and J by 1 base, with 10 bases left in between. CDR3 bases: TGTGCCAGCAACTTACAGGGGAACACTGAAGCTTTCTTT. It specifies CASNLQGNTEAFF.

The chain employs TRBV19 and TRBJ2-1; a possible D gene is TRBD2 (5 bases). V was trimmed by 5 bases and J by 5 bases, leaving 19 bases between them. The germline V gene has CDR1 LNHDA and CDR2 SQIVND (reference sequence). CDR3 length: 16 residues. This CDR3 reads CASSPMTSGWNNEQFF. CDR3 nucleotide sequence: TGTGCCAGTAGTCCTATGACGTCGGGGTGGAACAATGAGCAGTTCTTC. The complete variable domain, with remaining parts taken from reference TRBV19 and TRBJ2-1, reads DGGITQSPKYLFRKEGQNVTLSCEQNLNHDAMYWYRQDPGQGLRLIYYSQIVNDFQKGDIAEGYSVSREKKESFPLTVTSAQKNPTAFYLCASSPMTSGWNNEQFFGPGTRLTVL.

This chain connects TRBV7-9 to TRBJ1-2; a possible D gene is TRBD1 (5 bases). The CDR3 is made up of 13 amino acids. Trimming cost V 5 bases and J 5 bases, with 12 bases left between them. CDR1 and CDR2 (germline): SEHNR, FQNEAQ (reference sequence). In nucleotides, the CDR3 is TGTGCCAGCAGCCCGGCCGGGACTTATGGCTACACCTTC. Its translation is CASSPAGTYGYTF.

The rearrangement joins TRBV19 to TRBJ2-1; 7 positions agree with TRBD1. The CDR3 has 15 residues. V shed 4 bases, J shed 2 bases, and the junction held 5 bases outside the gene matches. Per the germline V gene, CDR1 is LNHDA and CDR2 is SQIVND (reference sequence). For the CDR3, the DNA is TGTGCCAGTAGTAACGACAGGGAAGCCTACAATGAGCAGTTCTTC. It encodes CASSNDREAYNEQFF.

The chain has TRBV29-1 and TRBJ1-1; D is ambiguous. V was cut by 6 bases and J by 0 bases, with 11 bases left in between. CDR3 length: 13 amino acids. Germline V gene lookup returns CDR1 SQVTM and CDR2 ANQGSEA. Here the CDR3 reads CSVRRELNTEAFF. In DNA form, the CDR3 reads TGCAGCGTACGACGGGAGTTGAACACTGAAGCTTTCTTT. The whole variable domain, filled in from reference TRBV29-1 and TRBJ1-1, reads SAVISQKPSRDICQRGTSLTIQCQVDSQVTMMFWYRQQPGQSLTLIATANQGSEATYESGFVIDKFPISRPNLTFSTLTVSNMSPEDSSIYLCSVRRELNTEAFFGQGTRLTVV.

The chain is built from TRBV7-2 and TRBJ1-5, with 8 bases matching TRBD1. CDR3 length: 16 amino acids. The germline gives CDR1 SGHTA, CDR2 FQGNSA. With 5 bases clipped from V and 6 bases from J, the junction kept 12 bases outside the gene matches. The CDR3, as DNA: TGTGCCAGCAGCCCTCGGGCAGGGGGCTTGACTCAGCCCCAGCATTTT. Translating gives CASSPRAGGLTQPQHF.

This clone was counted once. The chain carries TRBV9 and TRBJ2-2; 8 bases match TRBD1. V lost 2 bases, J lost 4 bases, and 7 bases stayed unmatched. Germline V gene sequence: CDR1 SGDLS, CDR2 YYNGEE. The CDR3 consists of 16 residues. The CDR3 spells CASSVGAGGSTGELFF. The CDR3 bases are TGTGCCAGCAGCGTGGGGGCAGGGGGCAGCACCGGGGAGCTGTTTTTT.

The chain has TRBV5-1 and TRBJ2-5; 9 bases agree with TRBD2. J was trimmed by 0 bases and V by 4 bases; bases with no gene match: 7. Per germline, CDR1 SGHRS and CDR2 YFSETQ. This CDR3 is 16 amino acids long. The CDR3 DNA reads as TGCGCCAGCAGCCCACGGACTAGCGCCGACCAAGAGACCCAGTACTTC. Amino acids: CASSPRTSADQETQYF.

The chain links TRBV19 to TRBJ2-7; TRBD2 is a possible D gene (6 bases). The germline CDR1 and CDR2 sequences are LNHDA and SQIVND (reference sequence). V was cut by 8 bases and J by 0 bases, with 11 bases left in between. This CDR3 region has 13 residues. CDR3 sequence reads: CASSLGGSYEQYF. Written as DNA, the CDR3 is TGTGCCAGTTCTTTGGGAGGCTCCTACGAGCAGTACTTC.

This clone was detected only once. The CDR3 protein is CASSFSGTENTEAFF. The CDR3 DNA reads as TGTGCCAGTAGTTTCTCCGGGACAGAGAACACTGAAGCTTTCTTT. The V and J genes are TRBV19 and TRBJ1-1; 7 nucleotides agree with TRBD1. V was clipped by 5 bases and J by 1 base; unmatched bases: 7. Germline assignment: CDR1 LNHDA and CDR2 SQIVND (reference sequence). The CDR3 is made up of 15 amino acids.

The J gene is TRBJ2-3, the V gene TRBV19, with 14 bases that match TRBD2. The CDR3 sequence is 15 residues long. The V segment lost 5 bases and the J segment 6 bases; nucleotides outside the gene matches: 4. The V gene's germline CDR1 is LNHDA and CDR2 SQIVND (reference sequence). The CDR3 protein is CASSLGLAGGDTQYF. CDR3 DNA: TGTGCCAGTAGTCTCGGACTAGCGGGAGGCGATACGCAGTATTTT.

Notes on this clone: The same CDR3 also results from other DNA sequences found in this sample. The rearrangement links TRBV13 to TRBJ2-7, with 8 bases lining up with TRBD2. Germline V gene sequence: CDR1 PRHDT, CDR2 FYEKMQ (reference sequence). This CDR3 has 13 residues. Trimming cost V 6 bases and J 6 bases; bases outside gene matches: 7. In DNA, the CDR3 is TGTGCCAGCAGTTTCACCGGGACTAGCGAGCAGTACTTC. This sequence encodes CASSFTGTSEQYF.

The chain joins TRBV18 to TRBJ1-1, with 7 positions matching TRBD1. Germline V gives CDR1 KGHSH, CDR2 LQKENI. With 6 bases clipped from V and 1 base from J, the junction kept 8 bases outside the gene matches. The CDR3 consists of 15 residues. This CDR3 is CASSLSGTANTEAFF. CDR3 nucleotide sequence: TGTGCCAGCTCGCTCTCCGGGACAGCGAACACTGAAGCTTTCTTT.

The chain carries TRBV6-5 and TRBJ2-7; D remains unclear. Trimming removed 8 bases from V and 7 bases from J, with 21 bases in between. This CDR3 contains 14 residues. The germline V gene has CDR1 MNHEY and CDR2 SVGAGI. CDR3 sequence: CASRGRVAPREQYF. The CDR3 DNA is TGTGCCAGCCGCGGCCGGGTGGCGCCTCGTGAGCAGTACTTC.

The V call is TRBV28, the J call TRBJ2-7; TRBD1 aligns across 12 bases. Germline CDR1 and CDR2: MDHEN and SYDVKM. This CDR3 spans 15 amino acids. J was trimmed by 6 bases and V by 8 bases; bases with no gene match: 11. CDR3 nucleotide sequence: TGTGCCAGCGAAATACCGGGACAGGGGGCTGGCGAGCAGTACTTC. The encoded protein is CASEIPGQGAGEQYF. Supplemented by reference TRBV28 and TRBJ2-7, the full variable domain reads DVKVTQSSRYLVKRTGEKVFLECVQDMDHENMFWYRQDPGLGLRLIYFSYDVKMKEKGDIPEGYSVSREKKERFSLILESASTNQTSMYLCASEIPGQGAGEQYFGPGTRLTVT.

The chain couples TRBV7-2 to TRBJ2-3, with TRBD2 identical over 7 bases. Germline V gene lookup returns CDR1 SGHTA and CDR2 FQGNSA. J gave up 2 bases and V 3 bases, and 8 bases lay outside the gene matches. This CDR3 is 16 amino acids long. The CDR3 coding sequence is TGTGCCAGCAGCTTGAAATTAGCGGGTCCCACAGATACGCAGTATTTT. Its protein product is CASSLKLAGPTDTQYF. The whole variable domain, filled in from reference TRBV7-2 and TRBJ2-3, reads GAGVSQSPSNKVTEKGKDVELRCDPISGHTALYWYRQSLGQGLEFLIYFQGNSAPDKSGLPSDRFSAERTGGSVSTLTIQRTQQEDSAVYLCASSLKLAGPTDTQYFGPGTRLTVL.

The genes are TRBV2 and TRBJ2-7; unclear D gene. V gave up 0 bases and J gave up 6 bases, with 15 bases separating them. This CDR3 contains 15 residues. The V gene's germline CDR1 is SNHLY and CDR2 FYNNEI. As DNA, the CDR3 is TGTGCCAGCAGTGAAGCGCTTGGTCTAGATGCCGAGCAGTACTTC. This gives the protein CASSEALGLDAEQYF.

The V gene is TRBV6-4, the J gene TRBJ1-6; possible D gene TRBD1, 6 bases. This CDR3 region has 13 residues. CDR1 is MRHNA, CDR2 SNTAGT, per germline. V lost 4 bases to trimming and J lost 7 bases, with 8 bases between them. CDR3 sequence (DNA): TGTGCCAGCAGTGGGACAGCGAATTCACCCCTCCACTTT. Protein product: CASSGTANSPLHF.

V and J are TRBV11-3 and TRBJ1-4, with TRBD1 matching over 8 bases. V dropped 2 bases and J dropped 6; count of bases not matched to a gene: 5. The germline CDR1 and CDR2 sequences are SGHNT and YENEEA. The CDR3 loop spans 15 amino acids. DNA for the CDR3: TGTGCCAGCAGCTTAACGGACAGGGAAGATGAAAAACTGTTTTTT. It codes for CASSLTDREDEKLFF.

This chain joins TRBV7-9 and TRBJ2-7; 11 nucleotides line up with TRBD2. The CDR3 is 15 residues long. V was pared by 2 bases and J by 5 bases, with 5 bases of the junction left unmatched. Germline V lookup: CDR1 SEHNR, CDR2 FQNEAQ (reference sequence). CDR3 loop: CASSLIAGGPHEQYF. The CDR3 DNA sequence: TGTGCCAGCAGCTTAATAGCGGGAGGGCCTCACGAGCAGTACTTC.